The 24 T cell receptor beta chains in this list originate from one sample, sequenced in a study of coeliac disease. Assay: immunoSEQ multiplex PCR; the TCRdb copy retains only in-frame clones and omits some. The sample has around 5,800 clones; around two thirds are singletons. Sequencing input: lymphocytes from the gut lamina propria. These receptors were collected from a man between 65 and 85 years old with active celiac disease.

In DNA form, the CDR3 reads TGTGCCAACTCCCTCCGACTCAGGGTTTGTCAGCCCCAGCATTTT. This translates into CANSLRLRVCQPQHF. The chain joins TRBV6-5 to TRBJ1-5; TRBD1 might be the D (5 bases). The germline CDR1 and CDR2 sequences are MNHEY and SVGAGI. Trimming took off 10 bases at V and 6 bases at J, with 22 bases between the two ends. The CDR3 runs to 15 residues.

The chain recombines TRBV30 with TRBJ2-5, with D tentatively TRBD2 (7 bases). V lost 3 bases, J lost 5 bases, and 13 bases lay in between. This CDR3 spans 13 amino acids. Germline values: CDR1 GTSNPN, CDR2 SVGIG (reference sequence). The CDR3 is CAWRGGAGETQYF. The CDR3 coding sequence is TGTGCCTGGAGAGGGGGGGCAGGGGAGACCCAGTACTTC.

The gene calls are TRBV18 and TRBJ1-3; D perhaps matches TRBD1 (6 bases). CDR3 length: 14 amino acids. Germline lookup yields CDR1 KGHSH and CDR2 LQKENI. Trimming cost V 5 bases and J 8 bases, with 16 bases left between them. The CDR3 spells CASSEGVSGHTIYF. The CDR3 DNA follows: TGTGCCAGCTCAGAGGGGGTCTCGGGACACACCATATATTTT. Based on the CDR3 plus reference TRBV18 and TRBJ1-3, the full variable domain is NAGVMQNPRHLVRRRGQEARLRCSPMKGHSHVYWYRQLPEEGLKFMVYLQKENIIDESGMPKERFSAEFPKEGPSILRIQQVVRGDSAAYFCASSEGVSGHTIYFGEGSWLTVV.

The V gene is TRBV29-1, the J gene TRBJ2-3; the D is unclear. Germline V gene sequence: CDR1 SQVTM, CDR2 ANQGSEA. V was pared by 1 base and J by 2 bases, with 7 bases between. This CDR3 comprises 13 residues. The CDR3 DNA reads TGCAGCGTTGAAGTCAGCGACACAGATACGCAGTATTTT. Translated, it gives CSVEVSDTDTQYF.

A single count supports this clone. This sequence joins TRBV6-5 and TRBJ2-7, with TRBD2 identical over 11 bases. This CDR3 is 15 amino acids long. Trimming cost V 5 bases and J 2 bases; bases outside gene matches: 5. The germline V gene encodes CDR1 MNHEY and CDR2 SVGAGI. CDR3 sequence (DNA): TGTGCCAGCAGTCAAGTAGCGGGGGGGGCCTACGAGCAGTACTTC. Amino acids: CASSQVAGGAYEQYF.

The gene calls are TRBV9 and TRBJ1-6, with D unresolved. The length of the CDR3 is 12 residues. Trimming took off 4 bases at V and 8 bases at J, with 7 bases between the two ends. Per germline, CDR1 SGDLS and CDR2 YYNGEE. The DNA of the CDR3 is TGTGCCAGCAGCACCCGGGATTCACCCCTCCACTTT. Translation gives CASSTRDSPLHF. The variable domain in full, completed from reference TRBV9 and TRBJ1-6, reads DSGVTQTPKHLITATGQRVTLRCSPRSGDLSVYWYQQSLDQGLQFLIQYYNGEERAKGNILERFSAQQFPDLHSELNLSSLELGDSALYFCASSTRDSPLHFGNGTRLTVT.

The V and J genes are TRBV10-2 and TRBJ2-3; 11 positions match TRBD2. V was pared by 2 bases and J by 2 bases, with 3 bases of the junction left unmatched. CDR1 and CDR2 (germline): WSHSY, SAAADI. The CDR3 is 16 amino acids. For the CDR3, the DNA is TGCGCCAGCAGTGAGGGACTAGCGGGTATCACAGATACGCAGTATTTT. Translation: CASSEGLAGITDTQYF.

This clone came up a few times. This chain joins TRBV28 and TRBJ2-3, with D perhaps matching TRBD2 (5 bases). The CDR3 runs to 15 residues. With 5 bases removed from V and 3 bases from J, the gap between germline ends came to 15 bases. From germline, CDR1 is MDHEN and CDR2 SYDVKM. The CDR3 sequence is CASSSHRGMTDTQYF. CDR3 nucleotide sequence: TGTGCCAGCAGTAGCCACAGAGGGATGACAGATACGCAGTATTTT. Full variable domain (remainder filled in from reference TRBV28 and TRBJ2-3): DVKVTQSSRYLVKRTGEKVFLECVQDMDHENMFWYRQDPGLGLRLIYFSYDVKMKEKGDIPEGYSVSREKKERFSLILESASTNQTSMYLCASSSHRGMTDTQYFGPGTRLTVL.

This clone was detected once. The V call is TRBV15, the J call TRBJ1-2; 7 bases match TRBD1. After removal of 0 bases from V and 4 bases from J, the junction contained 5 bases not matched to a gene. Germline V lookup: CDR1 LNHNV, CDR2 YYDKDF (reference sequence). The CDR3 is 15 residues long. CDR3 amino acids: CATSREEGAGYGYTF. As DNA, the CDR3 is TGTGCCACCAGCAGAGAGGAGGGGGCTGGCTATGGCTACACCTTC.

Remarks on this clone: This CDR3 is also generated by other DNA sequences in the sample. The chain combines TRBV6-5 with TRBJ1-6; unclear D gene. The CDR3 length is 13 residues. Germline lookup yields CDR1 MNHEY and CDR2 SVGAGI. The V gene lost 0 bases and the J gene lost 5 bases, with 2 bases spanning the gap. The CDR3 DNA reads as TGTGCCAGCAGTTACTCTAATAATTCACCCCTCCACTTT. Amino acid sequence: CASSYSNNSPLHF.

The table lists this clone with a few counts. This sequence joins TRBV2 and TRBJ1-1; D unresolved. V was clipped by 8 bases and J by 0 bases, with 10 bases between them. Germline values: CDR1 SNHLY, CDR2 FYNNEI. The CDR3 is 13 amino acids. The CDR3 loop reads CASLSDLNTEAFF. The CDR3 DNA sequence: TGTGCCAGCCTTTCAGACTTGAACACTGAAGCTTTCTTT.

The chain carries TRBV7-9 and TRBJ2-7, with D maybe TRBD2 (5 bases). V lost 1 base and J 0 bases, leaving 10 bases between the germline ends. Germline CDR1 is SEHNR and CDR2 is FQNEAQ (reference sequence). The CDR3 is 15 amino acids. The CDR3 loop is CASSLVSGSSYEQYF. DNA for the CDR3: TGTGCCAGCAGCTTAGTAAGCGGTAGCTCCTACGAGCAGTACTTC.

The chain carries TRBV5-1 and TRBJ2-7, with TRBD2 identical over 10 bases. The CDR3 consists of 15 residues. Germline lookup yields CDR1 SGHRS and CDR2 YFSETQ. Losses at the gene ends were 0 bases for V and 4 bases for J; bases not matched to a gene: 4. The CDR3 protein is CASSLVPSGSYEQYF. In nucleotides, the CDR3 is TGCGCCAGCAGCTTGGTGCCTAGCGGGAGTTACGAGCAGTACTTC.

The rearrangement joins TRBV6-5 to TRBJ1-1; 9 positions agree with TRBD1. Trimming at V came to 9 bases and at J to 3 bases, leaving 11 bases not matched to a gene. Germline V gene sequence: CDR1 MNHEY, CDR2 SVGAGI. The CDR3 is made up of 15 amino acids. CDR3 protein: CARGQGVNSDTEAFF. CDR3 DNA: TGTGCCAGGGGACAGGGAGTTAACTCGGACACTGAAGCTTTCTTT.

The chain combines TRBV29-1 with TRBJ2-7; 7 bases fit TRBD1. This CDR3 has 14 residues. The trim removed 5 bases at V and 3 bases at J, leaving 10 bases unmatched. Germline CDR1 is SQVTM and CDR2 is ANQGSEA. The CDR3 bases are TGCAGCGTTATGTTGGCAGGGGGTTACTACGAGCAGTACTTC. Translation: CSVMLAGGYYEQYF.

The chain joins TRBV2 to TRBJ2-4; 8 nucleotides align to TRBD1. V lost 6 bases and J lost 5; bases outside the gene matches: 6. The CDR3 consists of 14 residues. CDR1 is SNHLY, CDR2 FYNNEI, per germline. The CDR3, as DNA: TGTGCCAGCAGCGAAAGGACAGGGCAAAACATTCAGTACTTC. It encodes CASSERTGQNIQYF.

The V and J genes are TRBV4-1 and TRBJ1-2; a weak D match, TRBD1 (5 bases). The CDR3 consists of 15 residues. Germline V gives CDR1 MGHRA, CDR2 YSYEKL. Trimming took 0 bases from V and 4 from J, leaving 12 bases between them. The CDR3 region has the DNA TGCGCCAGCAGCCAAGATTGGGGCAGTTCCTATGGCTACACCTTC. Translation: CASSQDWGSSYGYTF.

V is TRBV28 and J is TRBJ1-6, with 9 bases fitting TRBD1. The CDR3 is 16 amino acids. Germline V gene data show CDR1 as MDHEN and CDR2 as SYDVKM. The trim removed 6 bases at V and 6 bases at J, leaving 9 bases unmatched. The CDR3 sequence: CASSDFRDRANSPLHF. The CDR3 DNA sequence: TGTGCCAGCAGCGACTTTAGGGACAGGGCTAATTCACCCCTCCACTTT.

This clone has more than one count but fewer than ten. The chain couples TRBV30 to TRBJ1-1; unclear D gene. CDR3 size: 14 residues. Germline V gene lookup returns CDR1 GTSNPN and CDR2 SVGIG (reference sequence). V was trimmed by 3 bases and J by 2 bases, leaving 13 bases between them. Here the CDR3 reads CAWSPFSGNTEAFF. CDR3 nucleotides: TGTGCCTGGAGCCCCTTCTCGGGTAACACTGAAGCTTTCTTT.

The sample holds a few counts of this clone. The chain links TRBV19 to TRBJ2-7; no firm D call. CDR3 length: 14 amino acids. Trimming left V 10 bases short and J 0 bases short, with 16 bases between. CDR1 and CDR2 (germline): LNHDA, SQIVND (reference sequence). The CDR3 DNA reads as TGTGCCACGCGGCCTTCAGCGAACTCCTACGAGCAGTACTTC. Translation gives CATRPSANSYEQYF.

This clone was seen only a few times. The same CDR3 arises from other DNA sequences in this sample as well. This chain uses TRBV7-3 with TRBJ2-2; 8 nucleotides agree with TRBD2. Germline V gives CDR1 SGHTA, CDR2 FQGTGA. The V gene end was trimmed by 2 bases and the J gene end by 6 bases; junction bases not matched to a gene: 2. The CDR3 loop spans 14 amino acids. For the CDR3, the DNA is TGTGCCAGCAGCTTATCGGGAGGGGCCGGGGAGCTGTTTTTT. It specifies CASSLSGGAGELFF.

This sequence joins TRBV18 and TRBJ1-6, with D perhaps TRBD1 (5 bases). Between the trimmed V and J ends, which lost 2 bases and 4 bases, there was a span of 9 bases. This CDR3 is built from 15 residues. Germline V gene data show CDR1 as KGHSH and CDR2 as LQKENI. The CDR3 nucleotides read TGTGCCAGCTCACCATCCAGGGATTATAATTCACCCCTCCACTTT. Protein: CASSPSRDYNSPLHF.

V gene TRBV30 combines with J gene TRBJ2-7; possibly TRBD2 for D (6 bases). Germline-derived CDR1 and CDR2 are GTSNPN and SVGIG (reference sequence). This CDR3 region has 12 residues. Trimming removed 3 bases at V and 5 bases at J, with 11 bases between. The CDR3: CAWRQGGHEQYF. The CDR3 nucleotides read TGTGCCTGGAGGCAGGGAGGTCACGAGCAGTACTTC.

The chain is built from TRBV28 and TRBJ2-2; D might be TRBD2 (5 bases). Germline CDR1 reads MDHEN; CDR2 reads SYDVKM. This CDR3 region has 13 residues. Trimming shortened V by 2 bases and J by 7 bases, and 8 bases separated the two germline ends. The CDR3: CASSLGEFGELFF. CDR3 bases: TGTGCCAGCAGTTTAGGGGAGTTCGGGGAGCTGTTTTTT.